This T cell receptor beta chain came from a study of blood T cells in healthy people across ages (dated by TCRdb to the mid-2010s). Regarding the study in general: In model experiments, template switching captured about one uniquely barcoded TCR beta cDNA molecule for every two T cells. Using deep sequencing normalized with unique cDNA molecular identifiers, the study measured how TCR beta repertoire diversity changes with age. The donors were split into four age groups: young (average about 15 years), middle-aged (around 40), aged (more than 55) and long-lived (approximately 80). To avoid experimental bias, donors of different ages were distributed randomly across sequencing lanes. Two additional independent replicas of 1 million unique cDNA reads from the same blood draw were analyzed for two donors (one aged 18 to 30 and one aged 80 or older).

As regards this clonotype: The antigen it recognizes is unknown. It has no much larger one-base neighbor in the sample; base qualities were not kept.

The library was obtained by 5' RACE. TCRdb shows the sequencer as Illumina HiSeq 2500. A second PCR of 7 to 11 cycles was performed with a sample-barcoded 5' primer and a J-beta primer mix. Each TCR beta cDNA molecule received a unique molecular identifier from a template-switch 5' adaptor carrying 12 random nucleotides. Each sample yielded at least 3 million CDR3-containing paired-end reads. First-strand cDNA synthesis was performed from all RNA using the Mint cDNA synthesis kit, with priming by a TRBC-specific oligonucleotide. All cDNA was treated with uracil-DNA glycosylase and then went through a first 18-cycle PCR with the universal primers M1SS and BC2_uni_R. Per the original workflow: Each sample was normalized by randomly selecting 1 million high-quality reads, each carrying a distinct molecular identifier. Reads sharing molecular identifiers were discarded rather than binned into consensus sequences. MiTCR, set to a Q25 quality threshold and the strictest error-elimination algorithm, was used for CDR3 identification, clonotype clustering and error correction. Lower-bound total TCR beta diversity was estimated with a nonparametric unseen species model using Euler transformation. The public reads were run again by TCRdb, first through fastp at Q25 and then through MiXCR, and only productive beta chains were kept. CDR3 protein duplicates are merged, each entry listing the most common genes and DNA. The V and J calls reflect TCRdb's pipeline rather than the authors' work. The sample table holds 790,000 or so distinct CDR3 sequences, of which 56% were seen once. The ten largest clones capture around 24% of the sample.

CDR1 and CDR2 are read off the germline V gene as LGHNA and YNFKEQ. The CDR3 starts with the cysteine, ends with the phenylalanine, and has 15 residues. Here the CDR3 DNA is all that survives: 45 bases in frame from base 1. The germline ends are 7 bases apart after V is trimmed by 1 base and J by 3 bases. Donors were around 37 systemically healthy Caucasian individuals from Russia aged roughly 6 to 100 years. Each donor gave around 9.5 milliliters of peripheral blood, collected into EDTA-treated Vacutainer tubes. Ficoll-Paque density-gradient centrifugation was used to isolate PBMCs, with at least 6 million obtained per sample. Trizol reagent was used to extract total RNA from PBMCs, with at least 5.5 micrograms per sample. For every donor, flow cytometry on a PBMC aliquot measured the percentage of naive CD45RAhigh/CD27high T cells. What the authors observed across the whole study: There was a strong correlation between observed TCR beta diversity and the percentage of naive T cells measured by flow cytometry. Since profiling was done on bulk unsorted PBMCs, naive and antigen-experienced compartments could not be conclusively compared. As age increased, observed TCR beta diversity per million T cells dropped in a roughly linear way, and a significant reduction was already evident by age about 36. The long-lived group showed more naive CD4+ T cells, fewer expanded clones and increased TCR diversity than the aged group, suggesting age selection. Because donor CMV infection status was unknown, age-related changes in expanded clonotypes were potentially confounded. Estimates of total diversity based on one million sequenced T cells were regarded as lower bounds and as underestimates.

The clonotype comes from a man aged 35 to 55 in good health. Input material: blood. The receptor chain draws on TRBV4-2 and TRBJ2-6; the D gene cannot be named for sure. DNA sequence: TGTGCCAGCAGCCAAGTTAGGGTTGGGGCCAACGTCCTGACTTTC. It translates to CASSQVRVGANVLTF.